This paragraph covers one T cell receptor (beta chain) sequence. The antigen is not known. TCRdb reprocessed the reads via MiXCR and lists one record per CDR3 protein. The top ten clones hold about 3.8% of a sample with some 20,000 distinct CDR3 sequences, about a fifth of them seen once. This record belongs to a study of lung T cells in sarcoidosis with Löfgren's syndrome. Background on the study: In sarcoidosis, CD4+ T cells accumulate in bronchoalveolar lavage fluid. Repertoire analyses centered on Löfgren's syndrome patients. Regarding the study as a whole: TRAV12-1 and TRBV2 were reportedly most expanded in Löfgren's patients. Multiple Löfgren's syndrome patients reportedly shared TRAV12-1 and TRBV2 CDR3 motifs.

J gave up 2 bases and V 6 bases, and 5 bases lay outside the gene matches. CDR3 size: 14 residues. The V and J genes are TRBV12-3 or TRBV12-4 and TRBJ2-7; 9 bases line up with TRBD2. This TCR was sampled from a human donor with sarcoidosis (Löfgren's syndrome or another form), or a control subject (not recorded which). Sequencing used CD4+ T cells from PBMCs. The CDR3 DNA follows: TGTGCCAGCAGGCGGGGGGGCGACCCCTACGAGCAGTACTTC. It yields the protein CASRRGGDPYEQYF.